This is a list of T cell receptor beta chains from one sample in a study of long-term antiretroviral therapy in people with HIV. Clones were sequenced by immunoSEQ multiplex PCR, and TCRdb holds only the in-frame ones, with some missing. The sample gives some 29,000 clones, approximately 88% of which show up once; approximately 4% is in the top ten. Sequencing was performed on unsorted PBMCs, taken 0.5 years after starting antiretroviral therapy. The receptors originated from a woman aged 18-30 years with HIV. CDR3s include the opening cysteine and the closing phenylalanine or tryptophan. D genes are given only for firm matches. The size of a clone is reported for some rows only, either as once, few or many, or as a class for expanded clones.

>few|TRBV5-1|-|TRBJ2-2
CASSGSTTNTGELFF
TGCGCCAGCAGCGGTTCTACTACGAACACCGGGGAGCTGTTTTTT
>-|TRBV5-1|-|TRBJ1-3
CASSLMTPDSGNTIYF
TGCGCCAGCAGCTTAATGACACCAGACTCTGGAAACACCATATATTTT
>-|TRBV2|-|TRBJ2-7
CASSPRGPKVYEQYF
TGTGCCAGCAGTCCCCGGGGACCTAAGGTCTACGAGCAGTACTTC
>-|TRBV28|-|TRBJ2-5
CAIISRETQYF
TGTGCCATTATATCCAGGGAGACCCAGTACTTC
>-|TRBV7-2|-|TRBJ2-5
CASSFFGGWETQYF
TGTGCCAGCAGCTTTTTCGGGGGCTGGGAGACCCAGTACTTC
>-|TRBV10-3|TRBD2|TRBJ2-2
CAISGLAGEDTGELFF
TGTGCCATCAGTGGGTTAGCGGGAGAGGACACCGGGGAGCTGTTTTTT
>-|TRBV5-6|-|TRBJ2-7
CASSLTQGGVDYEQYF
TGTGCCAGCAGCTTAACACAGGGAGGGGTAGACTACGAGCAGTACTTC
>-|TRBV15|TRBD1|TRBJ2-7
CATGQRTGAYEQYF
TGTGCCACAGGCCAAAGGACAGGGGCCTACGAGCAGTACTTC
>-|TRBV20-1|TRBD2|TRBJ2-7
CSAGTPMGEGF
TGCAGTGCTGGAACCCCTATGGGGGAGGGCTTC
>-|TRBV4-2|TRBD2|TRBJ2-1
CASSQEAGGPGWDPDNEQFF
TGTGCCAGCAGCCAAGAGGCGGGAGGGCCAGGTTGGGACCCCGACAATGAGCAGTTCTTC
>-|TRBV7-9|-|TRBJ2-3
CASSWKGPDTQYF
TGTGCCAGCAGCTGGAAGGGGCCAGATACGCAGTATTTT
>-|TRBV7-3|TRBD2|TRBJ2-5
CASSLRLAGETQYF
TGTGCCAGCAGCTTAAGACTAGCGGGAGAGACCCAGTACTTC
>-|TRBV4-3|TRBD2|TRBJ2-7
CASSQDTGLAGFSYEQYF
TGCGCCAGCAGCCAAGATACCGGACTAGCGGGATTCTCCTACGAGCAGTACTTC
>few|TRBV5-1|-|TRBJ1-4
CASSLAGESGKLFF
TGCGCCAGCAGCTTGGCAGGGGAATCGGGAAAACTGTTTTTT
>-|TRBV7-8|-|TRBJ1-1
CASSLGGGVNTEAFF
TGTGCCAGCAGCTTAGGGGGAGGGGTGAACACTGAAGCTTTCTTT
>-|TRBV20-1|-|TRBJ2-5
CSAPGETQYF
TGCAGTGCTCCCGGGGAGACCCAGTACTTC
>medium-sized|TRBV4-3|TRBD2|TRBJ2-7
CASSQDIAGGLLSYEQYF
TGCGCCAGCAGCCAAGACATAGCGGGAGGGCTGCTCTCCTACGAGCAGTACTTC
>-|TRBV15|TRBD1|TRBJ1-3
CATSRGRGRNTIYF
TGTGCCACCAGCAGAGGCAGGGGGAGAAACACCATATATTTT
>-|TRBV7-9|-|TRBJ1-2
CASSPTGTEYGYTF
TGTGCCAGCAGCCCAACCGGGACTGAGTATGGCTACACCTTC
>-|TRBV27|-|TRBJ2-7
CASSSRTGLSYEQYF
TGTGCCAGCAGTTCTCGGACTGGTCTCTCCTACGAGCAGTACTTC
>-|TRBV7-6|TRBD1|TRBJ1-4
CASSSPTGGHEKLFF
TGTGCCAGCAGCTCACCGACAGGGGGGCATGAAAAACTGTTTTTT
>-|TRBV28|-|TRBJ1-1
CASRDFNTEAFF
TGTGCCAGCAGGGATTTTAACACTGAAGCTTTCTTT
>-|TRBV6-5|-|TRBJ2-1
CASRRDSSYNEQFF
TGTGCCAGCAGGAGAGACAGCTCCTACAATGAGCAGTTCTTC
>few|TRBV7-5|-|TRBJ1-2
CARSFPGQGGYGYTF
TGTGCCAGAAGCTTTCCGGGACAGGGAGGCTATGGCTACACCTTC
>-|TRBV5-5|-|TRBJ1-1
CASSLEWAAVTEAFF
TGTGCCAGCAGCTTAGAGTGGGCGGCAGTCACTGAAGCTTTCTTT
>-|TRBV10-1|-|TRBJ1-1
CASSEGPKAEAFF
TGCGCCAGCAGTGAGGGCCCGAAGGCTGAAGCTTTCTTT
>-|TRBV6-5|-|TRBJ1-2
CASSANFLDYGYTF
TGTGCCAGCAGTGCCAACTTCTTAGACTATGGCTACACCTTC
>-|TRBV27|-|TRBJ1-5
CASSADTNQPQHF
TGTGCCAGCAGTGCGGACACGAATCAGCCCCAGCATTTT
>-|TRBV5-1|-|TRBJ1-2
CASSFAGTPDYGYTF
TGCGCCAGCAGCTTCGCCGGTACGCCGGACTATGGCTACACCTTC
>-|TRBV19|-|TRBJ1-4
CASSPGGRNEKLFF
TGTGCCAGTTCTCCGGGTGGTAGGAATGAAAAACTGTTTTTT
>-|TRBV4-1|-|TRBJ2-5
CASSQDSTDSRAQYF
TGCGCCAGCAGCCAAGATTCAACTGATAGTAGGGCCCAGTACTTC
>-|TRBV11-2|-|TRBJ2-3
CASSLFPDLLSPFTDTQYF
TGTGCCAGCAGCTTGTTCCCTGACCTACTATCCCCCTTCACAGATACGCAGTATTTT
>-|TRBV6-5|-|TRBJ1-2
CASSYEAGRPENGYTF
TGTGCCAGCAGTTACGAGGCCGGTCGTCCGGAAAATGGCTACACCTTC
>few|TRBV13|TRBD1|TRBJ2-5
CASMRRQGAQETQYF
TGTGCCAGCATGAGGAGACAGGGGGCACAAGAGACCCAGTACTTC
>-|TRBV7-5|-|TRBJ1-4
CARSHPGGGNEKLFF
TGTGCCAGAAGCCACCCAGGGGGAGGTAATGAAAAACTGTTTTTT
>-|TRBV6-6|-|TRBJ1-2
CASSYSLTVGYTF
TGTGCCAGCAGTTACTCGTTAACTGTGGGCTACACCTTC
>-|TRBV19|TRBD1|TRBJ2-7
CASSIATGQGARYEQYF
TGTGCCAGTAGTATAGCTACCGGACAGGGGGCGAGGTACGAGCAGTACTTC
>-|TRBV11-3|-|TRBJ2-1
CASSLAGWNEQFF
TGTGCCAGCAGCTTGGCGGGGTGGAATGAGCAGTTCTTC